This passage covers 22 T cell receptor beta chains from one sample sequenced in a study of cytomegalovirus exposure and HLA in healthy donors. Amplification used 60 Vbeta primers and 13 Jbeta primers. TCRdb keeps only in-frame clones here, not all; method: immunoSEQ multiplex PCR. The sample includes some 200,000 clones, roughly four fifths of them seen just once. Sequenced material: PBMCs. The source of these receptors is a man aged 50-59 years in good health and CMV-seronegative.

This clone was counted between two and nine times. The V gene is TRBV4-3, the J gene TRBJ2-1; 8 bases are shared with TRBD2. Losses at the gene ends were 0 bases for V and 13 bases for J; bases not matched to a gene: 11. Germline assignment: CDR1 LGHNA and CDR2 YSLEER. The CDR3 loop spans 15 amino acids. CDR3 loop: CASSQEGQTGGEQFF. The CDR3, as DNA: TGCGCCAGCAGCCAAGAAGGCCAAACGGGAGGGGAACAGTTCTTC.

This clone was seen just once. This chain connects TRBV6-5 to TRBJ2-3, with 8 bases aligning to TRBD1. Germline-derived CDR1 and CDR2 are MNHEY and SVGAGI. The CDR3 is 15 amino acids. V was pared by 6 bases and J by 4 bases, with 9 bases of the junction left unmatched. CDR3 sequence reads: CASSRQGIRADTQYF. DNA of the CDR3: TGTGCCAGCAGCCGACAGGGGATCCGAGCAGATACGCAGTATTTT.

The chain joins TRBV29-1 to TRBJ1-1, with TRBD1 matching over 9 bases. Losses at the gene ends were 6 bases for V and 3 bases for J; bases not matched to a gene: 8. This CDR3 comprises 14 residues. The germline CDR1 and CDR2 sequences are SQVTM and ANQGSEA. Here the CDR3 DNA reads TGCAGCGTCACCGGGACAGGGAGGTACACTGAAGCTTTCTTT. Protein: CSVTGTGRYTEAFF. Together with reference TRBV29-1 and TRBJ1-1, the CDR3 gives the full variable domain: SAVISQKPSRDICQRGTSLTIQCQVDSQVTMMFWYRQQPGQSLTLIATANQGSEATYESGFVIDKFPISRPNLTFSTLTVSNMSPEDSSIYLCSVTGTGRYTEAFFGQGTRLTVV.

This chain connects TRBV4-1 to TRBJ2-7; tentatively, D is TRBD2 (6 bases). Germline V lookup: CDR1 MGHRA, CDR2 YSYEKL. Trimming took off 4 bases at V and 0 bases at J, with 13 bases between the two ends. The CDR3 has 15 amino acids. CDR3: CASSLGTPPSYEQYF. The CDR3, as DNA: TGCGCCAGCAGCCTAGGGACTCCCCCCTCCTACGAGCAGTACTTC.

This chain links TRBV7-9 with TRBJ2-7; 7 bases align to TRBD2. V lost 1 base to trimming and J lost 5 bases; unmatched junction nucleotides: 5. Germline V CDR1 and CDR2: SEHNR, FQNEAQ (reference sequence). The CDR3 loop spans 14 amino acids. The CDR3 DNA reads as TGTGCCAGCAGCTTAGATGGGAGGGCGGACGAGCAGTACTTC. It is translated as CASSLDGRADEQYF.

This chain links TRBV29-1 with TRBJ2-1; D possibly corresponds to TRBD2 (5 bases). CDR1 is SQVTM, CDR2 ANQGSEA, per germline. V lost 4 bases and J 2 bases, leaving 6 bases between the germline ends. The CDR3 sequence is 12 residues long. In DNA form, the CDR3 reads TGCAGCGTTGGGGAGACCTACAATGAGCAGTTCTTC. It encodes CSVGETYNEQFF.

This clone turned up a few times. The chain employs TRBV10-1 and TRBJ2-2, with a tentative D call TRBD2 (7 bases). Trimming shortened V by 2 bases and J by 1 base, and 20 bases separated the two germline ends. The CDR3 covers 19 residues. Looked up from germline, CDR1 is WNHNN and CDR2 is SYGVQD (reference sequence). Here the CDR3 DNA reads TGCGCCAGCAGTGAGACTAAGGTGACGGGGGGCAGGAACACCGGGGAGCTGTTTTTT. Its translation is CASSETKVTGGRNTGELFF.

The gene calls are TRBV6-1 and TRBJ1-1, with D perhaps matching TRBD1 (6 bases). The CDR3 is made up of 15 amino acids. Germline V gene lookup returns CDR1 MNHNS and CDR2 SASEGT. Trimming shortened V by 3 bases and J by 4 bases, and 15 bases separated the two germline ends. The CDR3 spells CASSDPGVLSTEAFF. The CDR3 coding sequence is TGTGCCAGCAGTGACCCAGGGGTCCTGAGCACTGAAGCTTTCTTT.

The CDR3 DNA is TGTGCCAGCCGCTCGGGGGGACAGGGGGTCACCTTC. Amino acids: CASRSGGQGVTF. The chain recombines TRBV6-5 with TRBJ1-2; 11 bases map to TRBD1. Trimming at V came to 8 bases and at J to 13 bases, leaving 9 bases not matched to a gene. This CDR3 has 12 amino acids. Looked up from germline, CDR1 is MNHEY and CDR2 is SVGAGI.

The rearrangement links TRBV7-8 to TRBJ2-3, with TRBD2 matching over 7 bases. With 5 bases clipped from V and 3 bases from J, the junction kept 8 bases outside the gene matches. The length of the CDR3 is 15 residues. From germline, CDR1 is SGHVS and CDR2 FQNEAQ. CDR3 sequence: CASSTRGSGTDTQYF. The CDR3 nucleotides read TGTGCCAGCAGCACCCGGGGTAGCGGGACAGATACGCAGTATTTT.

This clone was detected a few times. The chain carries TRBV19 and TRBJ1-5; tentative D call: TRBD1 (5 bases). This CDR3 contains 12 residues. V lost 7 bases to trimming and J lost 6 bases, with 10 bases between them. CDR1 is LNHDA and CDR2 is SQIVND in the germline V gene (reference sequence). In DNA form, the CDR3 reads TGTGCCAGTACCCAGGGAACTCAGCCCCAGCATTTT. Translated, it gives CASTQGTQPQHF.

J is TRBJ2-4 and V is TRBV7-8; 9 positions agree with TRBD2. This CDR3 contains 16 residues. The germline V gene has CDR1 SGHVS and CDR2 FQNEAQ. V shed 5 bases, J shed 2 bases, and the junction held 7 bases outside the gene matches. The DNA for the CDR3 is TGTGCCAGCAGCCCGCGGGGGGGCTTAACCAAAAACATTCAGTACTTC. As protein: CASSPRGGLTKNIQYF. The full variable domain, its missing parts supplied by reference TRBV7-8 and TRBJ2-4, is GAGVSQSPRYKVAKRGQDVALRCDPISGHVSLFWYQQALGQGPEFLTYFQNEAQLDKSGLPSDRFFAERPEGSVSTLKIQRTQQEDSAVYLCASSPRGGLTKNIQYFGAGTRLSVL.

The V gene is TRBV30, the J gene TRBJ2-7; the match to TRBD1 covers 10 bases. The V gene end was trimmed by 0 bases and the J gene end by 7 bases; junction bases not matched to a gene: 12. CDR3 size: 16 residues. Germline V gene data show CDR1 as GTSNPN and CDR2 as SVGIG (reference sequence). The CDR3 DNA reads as TGTGCCTGGAGTGTACCCCATCGACAGGGGGCTCTGGAGCAGTACTTC. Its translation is CAWSVPHRQGALEQYF.

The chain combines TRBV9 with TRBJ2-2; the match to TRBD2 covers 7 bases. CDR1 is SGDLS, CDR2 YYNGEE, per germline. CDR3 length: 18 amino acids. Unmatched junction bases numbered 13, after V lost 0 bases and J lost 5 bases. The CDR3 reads CASSVAEGGRVSTGELFF. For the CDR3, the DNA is TGTGCCAGCAGCGTAGCTGAGGGCGGGAGAGTATCAACCGGGGAGCTGTTTTTT.

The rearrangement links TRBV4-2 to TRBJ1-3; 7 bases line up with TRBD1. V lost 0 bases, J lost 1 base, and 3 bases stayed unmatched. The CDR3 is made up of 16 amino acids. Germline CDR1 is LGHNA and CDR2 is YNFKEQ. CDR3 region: CASSQDRGQSGNTIYF. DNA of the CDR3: TGTGCCAGCAGCCAAGATAGGGGGCAGTCTGGAAACACCATATATTTT.

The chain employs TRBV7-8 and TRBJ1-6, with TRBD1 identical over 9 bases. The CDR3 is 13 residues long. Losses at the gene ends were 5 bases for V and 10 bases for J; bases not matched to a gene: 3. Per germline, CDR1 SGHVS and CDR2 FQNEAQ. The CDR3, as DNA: TGTGCCAGCAGCACGGACAGGGGCTCACCCCTCCACTTT. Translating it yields CASSTDRGSPLHF.

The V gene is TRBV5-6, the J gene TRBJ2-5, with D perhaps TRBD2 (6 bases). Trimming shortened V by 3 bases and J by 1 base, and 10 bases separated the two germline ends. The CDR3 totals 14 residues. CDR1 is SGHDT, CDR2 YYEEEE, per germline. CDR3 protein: CASSYRGTQETQYF. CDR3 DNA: TGTGCCAGCAGCTATCGGGGGACCCAAGAGACCCAGTACTTC. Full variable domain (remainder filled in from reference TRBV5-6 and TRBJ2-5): DAGVTQSPTHLIKTRGQQVTLRCSPKSGHDTVSWYQQALGQGPQFIFQYYEEEERQRGNFPDRFSGHQFPNYSSELNVNALLLGDSALYLCASSYRGTQETQYFGPGTRLLVL.

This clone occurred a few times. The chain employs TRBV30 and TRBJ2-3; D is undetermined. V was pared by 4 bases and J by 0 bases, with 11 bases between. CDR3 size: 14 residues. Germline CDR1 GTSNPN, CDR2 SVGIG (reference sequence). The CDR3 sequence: CAWMSGSSTDTQYF. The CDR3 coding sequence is TGTGCCTGGATGAGTGGTTCTAGCACAGATACGCAGTATTTT.

The CDR3 loop reads CASSDQTGGYTEAFF. The CDR3 DNA sequence: TGTGCCAGCAGTGACCAGACAGGGGGTTATACTGAAGCTTTCTTT. The chain recombines TRBV2 with TRBJ1-1; the match to TRBD1 covers 9 bases. Germline V gives CDR1 SNHLY, CDR2 FYNNEI. The trim removed 3 bases at V and 5 bases at J, leaving 7 bases unmatched. The CDR3 length is 15 residues. The full variable domain, rest sourced from reference TRBV2 and TRBJ1-1, is EPEVTQTPSHQVTQMGQEVILRCVPISNHLYFYWYRQILGQKVEFLVSFYNNEISEKSEIFDDQFSVERPDGSNFTLKIRSTKLEDSAMYFCASSDQTGGYTEAFFGQGTRLTVV.

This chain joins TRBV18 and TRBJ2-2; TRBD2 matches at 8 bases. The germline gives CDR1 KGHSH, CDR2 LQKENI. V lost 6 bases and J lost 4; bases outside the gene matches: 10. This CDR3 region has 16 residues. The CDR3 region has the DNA TGTGCCAGCTCCCCGACCCTTAGCGGGACCACCGGGGAGCTGTTTTTT. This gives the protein CASSPTLSGTTGELFF.

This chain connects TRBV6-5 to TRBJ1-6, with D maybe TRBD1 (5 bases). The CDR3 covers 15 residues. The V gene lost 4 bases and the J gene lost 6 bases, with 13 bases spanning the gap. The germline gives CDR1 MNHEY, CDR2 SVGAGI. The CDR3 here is CASSFVREGNSPLHF. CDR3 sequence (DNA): TGTGCCAGCAGTTTCGTCAGGGAGGGTAATTCACCCCTCCACTTT.

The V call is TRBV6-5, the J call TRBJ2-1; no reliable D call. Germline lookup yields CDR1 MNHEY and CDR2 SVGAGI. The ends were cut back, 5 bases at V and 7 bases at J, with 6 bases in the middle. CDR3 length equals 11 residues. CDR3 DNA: TGTGCCAGCAGTGCTCGGAATGAGCAGTTCTTC. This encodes CASSARNEQFF.